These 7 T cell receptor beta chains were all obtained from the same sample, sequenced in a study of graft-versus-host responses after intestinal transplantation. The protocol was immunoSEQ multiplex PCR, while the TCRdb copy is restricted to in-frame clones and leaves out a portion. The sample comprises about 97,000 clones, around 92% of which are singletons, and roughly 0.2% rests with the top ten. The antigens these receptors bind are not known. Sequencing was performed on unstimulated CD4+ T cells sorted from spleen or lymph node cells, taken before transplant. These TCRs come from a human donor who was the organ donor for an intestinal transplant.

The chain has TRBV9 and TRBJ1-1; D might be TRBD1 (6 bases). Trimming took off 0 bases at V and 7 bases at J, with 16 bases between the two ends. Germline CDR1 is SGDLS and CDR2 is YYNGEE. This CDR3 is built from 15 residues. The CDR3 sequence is CASSVGSGVMVEAFF. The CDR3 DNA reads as TGTGCCAGCAGCGTAGGGTCAGGGGTTATGGTTGAAGCTTTCTTT.

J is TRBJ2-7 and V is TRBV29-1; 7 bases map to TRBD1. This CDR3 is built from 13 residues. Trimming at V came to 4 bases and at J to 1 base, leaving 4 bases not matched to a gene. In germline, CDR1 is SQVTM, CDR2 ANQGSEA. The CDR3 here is CSVARDRSYEQYF. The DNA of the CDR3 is TGCAGCGTTGCCCGGGACAGATCCTACGAGCAGTACTTC.

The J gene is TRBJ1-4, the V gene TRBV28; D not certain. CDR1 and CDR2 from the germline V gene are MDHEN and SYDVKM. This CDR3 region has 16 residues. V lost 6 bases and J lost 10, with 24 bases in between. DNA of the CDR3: TGTGCCAGCAGCCCCCGGGAGAGGACCAAGAAAGGAAAACTGTTTTTT. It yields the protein CASSPRERTKKGKLFF.

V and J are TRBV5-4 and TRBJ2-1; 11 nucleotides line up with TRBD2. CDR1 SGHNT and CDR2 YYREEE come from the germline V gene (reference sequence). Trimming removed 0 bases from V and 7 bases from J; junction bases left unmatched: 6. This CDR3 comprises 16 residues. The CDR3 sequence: CASSLAGASGGNEQFF. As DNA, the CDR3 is TGTGCCAGCAGCTTGGCGGGTGCTAGCGGGGGGAATGAGCAGTTCTTC. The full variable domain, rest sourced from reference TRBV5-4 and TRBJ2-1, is ETGVTQSPTHLIKTRGQQVTLRCSSQSGHNTVSWYQQALGQGPQFIFQYYREEENGRGNFPPRFSGLQFPNYSSELNVNALELDDSALYLCASSLAGASGGNEQFFGPGTRLTVL.

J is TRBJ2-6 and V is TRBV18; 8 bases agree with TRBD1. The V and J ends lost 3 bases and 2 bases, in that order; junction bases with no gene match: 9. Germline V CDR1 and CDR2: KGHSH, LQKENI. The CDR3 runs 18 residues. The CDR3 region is CASSPPGQAPPGANVLTF. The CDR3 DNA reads TGTGCCAGCTCACCTCCGGGACAGGCCCCTCCTGGGGCCAACGTCCTGACTTTC. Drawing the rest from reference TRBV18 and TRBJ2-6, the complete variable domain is NAGVMQNPRHLVRRRGQEARLRCSPMKGHSHVYWYRQLPEEGLKFMVYLQKENIIDESGMPKERFSAEFPKEGPSILRIQQVVRGDSAAYFCASSPPGQAPPGANVLTFGAGSRLTVL.

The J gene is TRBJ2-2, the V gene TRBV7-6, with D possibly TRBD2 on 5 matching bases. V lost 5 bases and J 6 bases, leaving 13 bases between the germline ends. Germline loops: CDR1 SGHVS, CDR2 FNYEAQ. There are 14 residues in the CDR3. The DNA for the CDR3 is TGTGCCAGCAGCACCCGGGGTGGCCCCGGGGAGCTGTTTTTT. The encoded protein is CASSTRGGPGELFF.

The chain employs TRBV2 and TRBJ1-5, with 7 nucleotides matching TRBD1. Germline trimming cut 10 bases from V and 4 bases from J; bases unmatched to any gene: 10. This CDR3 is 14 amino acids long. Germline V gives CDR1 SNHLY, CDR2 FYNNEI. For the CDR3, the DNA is TGTGCCACCCGGGGAAAACAGGGGAATCAGCCCCAGCATTTT. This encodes CATRGKQGNQPQHF.